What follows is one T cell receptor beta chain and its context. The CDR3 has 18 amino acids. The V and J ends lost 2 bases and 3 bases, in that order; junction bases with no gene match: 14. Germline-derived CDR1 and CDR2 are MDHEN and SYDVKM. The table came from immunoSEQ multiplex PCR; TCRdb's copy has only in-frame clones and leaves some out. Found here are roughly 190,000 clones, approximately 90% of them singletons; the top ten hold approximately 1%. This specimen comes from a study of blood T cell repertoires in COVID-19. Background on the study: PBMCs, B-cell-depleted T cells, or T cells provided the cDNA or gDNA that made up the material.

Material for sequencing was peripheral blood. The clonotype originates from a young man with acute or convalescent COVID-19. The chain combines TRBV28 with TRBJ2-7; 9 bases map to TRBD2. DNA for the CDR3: TGTGCCAGCAGTTTAATGGGACTAGCCCTCCGGGGCTTCTACGAGCAGTACTTC. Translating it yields CASSLMGLALRGFYEQYF.